The clone carrying this T cell receptor (beta chain) was observed a few times. Its antigen is unidentified. The record originates from a study of identical twins. Looked up from germline, CDR1 is DFQATT and CDR2 is SNEGSKA (reference sequence). With 5 bases clipped from V and 4 bases from J, the junction kept 9 bases outside the gene matches. The CDR3 sequence is 15 residues long. Via MiXCR, TCRdb re-called the 5' RACE reads, giving one row per CDR3 protein. The table records around 690,000 distinct CDR3 sequences, around 20% of them present only once. The study, taken as a whole, reports: Reduced insertions were recorded for abundant cord blood beta clonotypes, with no such pattern in memory repertoires. The conclusions drew on cross-sectional statistical analysis instead of tracking the same donors.

These data also formed part of another study, on T cells expressing NK-cell markers. As reported in that work: Most of the eight sequenced donors were classified as HCMV-seropositive, and one was classified as seronegative. The leading position in the CD3+CD56-NKG2C+ fraction of a handful of donors also went to these clonotypes.

Sequencing was done on a sample of PBMCs. The rearrangement links TRBV20-1 to TRBJ2-3, with 10 bases fitting TRBD2. The receptor comes from a young woman in good health. The CDR3 region has the DNA TGCAGTGCTTACGTAGCGGGGGGAGGGTCAGATACGCAGTATTTT. Translation gives CSAYVAGGGSDTQYF.